One sample yielded the 4 T cell receptor beta chains listed below, sequenced in a study of Graves' ophthalmopathy and Graves' hyperthyroidism (dated by TCRdb to 2016 to 2018). The listed sequencing device is Illumina HiSeq 2000. For repertoire sequencing, TCR beta CDR3 regions were amplified from RNA transcripts. The first round was an RT-PCR using HTBI primers with the Qiagen OneStep RT-PCR kit, and this first round was followed by a second-round multiplex PCR, then size selection and purification. TCRdb trimmed public reads at Q25 via fastp, called clones via MiXCR and kept in-frame beta chains. Identical CDR3 proteins give one entry, which carries the most common genes and DNA. Within this sample are 560,000 or so distinct CDR3 sequences, with just under 40% of them counted one time only. The ten largest clones capture about 4.2% of the sample. Sequences were obtained from peripheral blood or thyroid tissue (not recorded which). Receptor source: an adult man with Graves' hyperthyroidism.

This clonotype was detected ten times or more. V and J are TRBV24-1 and TRBJ2-2, with a tentative D call TRBD1 (6 bases). The germline gives CDR1 KGHDR, CDR2 SFDVKD. Trimming shortened V by 3 bases and J by 1 base, and 11 bases separated the two germline ends. The CDR3 is made up of 16 amino acids. DNA of the CDR3: TGTGCCACCAGTGATGCAGGGGTACTGAACACCGGGGAGCTGTTTTTT. Translation gives CATSDAGVLNTGELFF.

A remark on this clonotype: Because it lacks the conserved phenylalanine or tryptophan at the end, this CDR3 is likely a read error. This chain connects TRBV2 to TRBJ1-5; TRBD1 might be the D (5 bases). CDR1 and CDR2 from the germline V gene are SNHLY and FYNNEI. V lost 6 bases and J 9 bases, leaving 18 bases between the germline ends. The CDR3 has 14 residues. In nucleotides, the CDR3 is TGTGCCAGCAGCCAAGAACTGGGACCATGGCCCCAGCATCTT. Translation: CASSQELGPWPQHL.

Note on this clonotype: This may come from a read error, since a much larger clone is one base off. V gene TRBV7-9 combines with J gene TRBJ2-5; a weak D match, TRBD1 (6 bases). The germline V gene encodes CDR1 SEHNR and CDR2 FQNEAQ (reference sequence). The CDR3 sequence is 12 residues long. For the CDR3, the DNA is TGTGCCAGCACCCAGGGGTTAGAGACCAAGTACTTC. It specifies CASTQGLETKYF.

This sequence joins TRBV7-2 and TRBJ2-7, with no clear D. The CDR3 length is 14 residues. Trimming took off 5 bases at V and 1 base at J, with 12 bases between the two ends. Germline CDR1 and CDR2: SGHTA and FQGNSA. CDR3 amino acids: CASSPRFTSYEQYF. The CDR3 nucleotides are TGTGCCAGCAGCCCTCGATTTACGTCCTACGAGCAGTACTTC.